One sample yielded the 17 T cell receptor beta chains listed below, sequenced in a study of cytomegalovirus exposure and HLA in healthy donors. The primer mix had 60 Vbeta and 13 Jbeta primers. Clones were read by immunoSEQ multiplex PCR, and TCRdb kept only the in-frame ones, dropping some. In the table there are 75,000 or so clones, about 70% of which are singletons. The sequenced sample consisted of PBMCs. These receptors came from a woman aged 25 to 45 in good health and CMV-seropositive.

V and J are TRBV19 and TRBJ2-7, with TRBD1 as a possible D gene (6 bases). The CDR3 has 13 amino acids. CDR1 and CDR2 (germline): LNHDA, SQIVND (reference sequence). The V gene lost 5 bases and the J gene lost 5 bases, with 13 bases spanning the gap. The CDR3 DNA reads TGTGCCAGTAGTCCCTTTGAGGGGGACGAGCAGTACTTC. Amino acid sequence: CASSPFEGDEQYF. Combining the CDR3 with reference TRBV19 and TRBJ2-7 gives the whole variable domain DGGITQSPKYLFRKEGQNVTLSCEQNLNHDAMYWYRQDPGQGLRLIYYSQIVNDFQKGDIAEGYSVSREKKESFPLTVTSAQKNPTAFYLCASSPFEGDEQYFGPGTRLTVT.

This clone was recorded only once. V and J are TRBV5-8 and TRBJ1-5; 7 bases align to TRBD1. V was clipped by 4 bases and J by 1 base; unmatched bases: 8. The CDR3 is 16 amino acids. The V gene's germline CDR1 is SGHTS and CDR2 YDEGEE. As DNA, the CDR3 is TGTGCCAGCAGCCGACAGGGTAGGGGAAGCAATCAGCCCCAGCATTTT. Protein sequence: CASSRQGRGSNQPQHF.

This chain joins TRBV2 and TRBJ1-2; 9 bases map to TRBD1. The CDR3 contains 14 residues. Per germline, CDR1 SNHLY and CDR2 FYNNEI. V lost 6 bases, J lost 4 bases, and 6 bases stayed unmatched. As DNA, the CDR3 is TGTGCCAGCAGGGGACAGGGCCAATCCTATGGCTACACCTTC. It yields the protein CASRGQGQSYGYTF. Using reference TRBV2 and TRBJ1-2 for the parts outside the CDR3, the full variable domain is EPEVTQTPSHQVTQMGQEVILRCVPISNHLYFYWYRQILGQKVEFLVSFYNNEISEKSEIFDDQFSVERPDGSNFTLKIRSTKLEDSAMYFCASRGQGQSYGYTFGSGTRLTVV.

V usage is TRBV28 and J usage is TRBJ2-7, with a weak D call TRBD2 (5 bases). Germline V gene data show CDR1 as MDHEN and CDR2 as SYDVKM. The ends were cut back, 5 bases at V and 8 bases at J, with 16 bases in the middle. This CDR3 has 13 residues. The CDR3 region has the DNA TGTGCCAGCAGTCCGCTGGGAGCGAGACAGCAGTACTTC. This gives the protein CASSPLGARQQYF.

V gene TRBV29-1 combines with J gene TRBJ2-5, with 9 bases matching TRBD2. The better agreement between TRBJ2-7 and the DNA end casts doubt on the J call. Per germline, CDR1 SQVTM and CDR2 ANQGSEA. The CDR3 has 13 residues. CDR3 protein: CSVEVAGAYEQYF. For the CDR3, the DNA is TGCAGCGTTGAAGTAGCGGGGGCCTACGAGCAGTACTTC.

This chain joins TRBV28 and TRBJ1-1; 8 positions match TRBD1. Germline V gives CDR1 MDHEN, CDR2 SYDVKM. CDR3 size: 12 residues. V lost 6 bases, J lost 6 bases, and 3 bases stayed unmatched. CDR3 protein: CASRVQGAEAFF. As DNA, the CDR3 is TGTGCCAGCAGGGTACAGGGGGCTGAAGCTTTCTTT.

The V and J genes are TRBV7-9 and TRBJ2-1; 8 bases map to TRBD1. Germline lookup yields CDR1 SEHNR and CDR2 FQNEAQ (reference sequence). This CDR3 is built from 15 residues. J gave up 5 bases and V 0 bases, and 3 bases lay outside the gene matches. The CDR3 DNA sequence: TGTGCCAGCAGCTTAGCTGCGACAGGGGACAATGAGCAGTTCTTC. It yields the protein CASSLAATGDNEQFF.

The chain carries TRBV15 and TRBJ2-5; D is perhaps TRBD1 (6 bases). Germline-derived CDR1 and CDR2 are LNHNV and YYDKDF (reference sequence). The CDR3 contains 14 residues. V shed 5 bases and J shed 1 base, with 11 bases lying between them. CDR3 in DNA: TGTGCCACCAGCGCTCTCAGGGGCCAAGAGACCCAGTACTTC. Protein: CATSALRGQETQYF.

This clone occurred a few times. The CDR3 coding sequence is TGCGCCAGCAGCCAAGATCTTTATCAGCCCCAGCATTTT. This translates into CASSQDLYQPQHF. J is TRBJ1-5 and V is TRBV4-1, with D hard to call. CDR1 is MGHRA, CDR2 YSYEKL, per germline. V shed 0 bases and J shed 5 bases, with 5 bases lying between them. The CDR3 runs 13 residues.

The chain is built from TRBV7-9 and TRBJ2-6; D may be TRBD2 (6 bases). From germline, CDR1 is SEHNR and CDR2 FQNEAQ (reference sequence). V was pared by 5 bases and J by 4 bases, with 18 bases between. CDR3 length: 17 amino acids. The CDR3, as DNA: TGTGCCAGCAGCGCCTGGGGAAAGCGGGTGGGGGCCAACGTCCTGACTTTC. Protein sequence: CASSAWGKRVGANVLTF.

The chain carries TRBV5-1 and TRBJ2-7, with D hard to call. Looked up from germline, CDR1 is SGHRS and CDR2 is YFSETQ. The CDR3 has 15 amino acids. The germline V and J ends were trimmed by 0 bases and 5 bases, with 15 bases remaining between them. This CDR3 reads CASSLEAYRQDEQYF. DNA for the CDR3: TGCGCCAGCAGCTTGGAGGCGTACCGTCAGGACGAGCAGTACTTC. The whole variable domain, filled in from reference TRBV5-1 and TRBJ2-7, reads KAGVTQTPRYLIKTRGQQVTLSCSPISGHRSVSWYQQTPGQGLQFLFEYFSETQRNKGNFPGRFSGRQFSNSRSEMNVSTLELGDSALYLCASSLEAYRQDEQYFGPGTRLTVT.

The chain employs TRBV7-3 and TRBJ2-3; tentative D call: TRBD1 (6 bases). The V end was cut by 6 bases, the J end by 0 bases, with 10 bases between. Germline values: CDR1 SGHTA, CDR2 FQGTGA. The CDR3 runs 14 residues. Here the CDR3 reads CASRRTGSTDTQYF. CDR3 bases: TGTGCCAGCAGGAGAACAGGGAGCACAGATACGCAGTATTTT.

The chain employs TRBV18 and TRBJ2-7, with 14 bases identical to TRBD2. Germline CDR1 KGHSH, CDR2 LQKENI. This CDR3 is built from 17 residues. After removal of 5 bases from V and 0 bases from J, the junction contained 6 bases not matched to a gene. CDR3 in amino acids: CASSTGTSGSNSYEQYF. As DNA, the CDR3 is TGTGCCAGCTCAACGGGGACTAGCGGGAGTAACTCCTACGAGCAGTACTTC.

The chain links TRBV4-3 to TRBJ2-1; D not resolved. The CDR3 spans 15 residues. Per germline, CDR1 LGHNA and CDR2 YSLEER. V dropped 0 bases and J dropped 1 base, with 7 bases sitting between them. The CDR3 protein is CASSQELLSYNEQFF. In DNA, the CDR3 is TGCGCCAGCAGCCAAGAACTTCTTTCCTACAATGAGCAGTTCTTC.

This clone was recorded once. This sequence joins TRBV30 and TRBJ1-1; the match to TRBD1 covers 8 bases. V trimming: 2 bases; J trimming: 4 bases; junction bases outside the gene matches: 9. Germline-derived CDR1 and CDR2 are GTSNPN and SVGIG (reference sequence). This CDR3 contains 15 residues. The CDR3 reads CAWSQGAITGTEAFF. CDR3 nucleotides: TGTGCCTGGAGTCAGGGGGCCATCACGGGCACTGAAGCTTTCTTT. Filled out from reference TRBV30 and TRBJ1-1, the complete variable domain reads SQTIHQWPATLVQPVGSPLSLECTVEGTSNPNLYWYRQAAGRGLQLLFYSVGIGQISSEVPQNLSASRPQDRQFILSSKKLLLSDSGFYLCAWSQGAITGTEAFFGQGTRLTVV.

The chain uses TRBV6-5 and TRBJ1-1; D possibly corresponds to TRBD1 (5 bases). The CDR3 covers 14 residues. Germline CDR1 MNHEY, CDR2 SVGAGI. V was shortened by 3 bases and J by 6 bases, with 14 bases between the two germline ends. Here the CDR3 DNA reads TGTGCCAGCAGTTATTTAGGGCGGGGCGCTGAAGCTTTCTTT. It is translated as CASSYLGRGAEAFF.

The chain links TRBV5-4 to TRBJ2-6; 9 bases are a match to TRBD1. The CDR3 spans 15 residues. V lost 6 bases, J lost 5 bases, and 6 bases stayed unmatched. Germline V gene lookup returns CDR1 SGHNT and CDR2 YYREEE (reference sequence). CDR3: CASNTGGDRANVLTF. CDR3 nucleotide sequence: TGTGCCAGCAACACAGGGGGCGATAGGGCCAACGTCCTGACTTTC.